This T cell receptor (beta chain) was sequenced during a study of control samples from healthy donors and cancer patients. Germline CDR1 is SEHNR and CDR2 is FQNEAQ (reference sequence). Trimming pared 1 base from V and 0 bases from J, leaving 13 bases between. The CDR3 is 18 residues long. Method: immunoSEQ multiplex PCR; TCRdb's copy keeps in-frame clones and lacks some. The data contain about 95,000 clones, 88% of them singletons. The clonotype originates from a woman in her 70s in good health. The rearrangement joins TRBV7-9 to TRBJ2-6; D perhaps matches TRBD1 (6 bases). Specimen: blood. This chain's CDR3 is CASSLVAGASSGANVLTF. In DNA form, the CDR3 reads TGTGCCAGCAGCTTAGTTGCAGGGGCCAGCTCTGGGGCCAACGTCCTGACTTTC.